What follows are 8 T cell receptor beta chains derived from one specimen sequenced in a study of T cell repertoires in cytomegalovirus infection. TCRdb passed the reads through MiXCR, listing each CDR3 protein once. Seen here are 90,000 to 110,000 distinct CDR3 sequences, approximately 28% observed once, and the top ten hold about three quarters. No antigen has been assigned to these receptors. The sequencing here drew on CD8+ T cells from cultured PBMCs, taken from culture after CMV antigen stimulation. These receptor sequences come from a human donor in good health (CMV status not recorded). Some clones in this sample may be carry-over from other donors' samples.

This clonotype was found many times. This chain joins TRBV12-3 or TRBV12-4 and TRBJ2-3, with a tentative D call TRBD1 (5 bases). This CDR3 region has 14 residues. V lost 6 bases and J lost 2, with 12 bases in between. The CDR3 region is CASSRGHLTDTQYF. CDR3 in DNA: TGTGCCAGCAGCCGTGGACACCTCACAGATACGCAGTATTTT.

A few counts support this clonotype. The V gene is TRBV15, the J gene TRBJ1-2; 7 nucleotides line up with TRBD1. V lost 0 bases to trimming and J lost 4 bases; unmatched junction nucleotides: 11. Germline V gene data show CDR1 as LNHNV and CDR2 as YYDKDF (reference sequence). This CDR3 region has 17 residues. For the CDR3, the DNA is TGTGCCACCAGCAGAGATGAAGGAACACAGGGGATCTATGGCTACACCTTC. Residues: CATSRDEGTQGIYGYTF. The complete variable domain, with remaining parts taken from reference TRBV15 and TRBJ1-2, reads DAMVIQNPRYQVTQFGKPVTLSCSQTLNHNVMYWYQQKSSQAPKLLFHYYDKDFNNEADTPDNFQSRRPNTSFCFLDIRSPGLGDTAMYLCATSRDEGTQGIYGYTFGSGTRLTVV.

This clonotype was counted ten times or more. The V call is TRBV7-2, the J call TRBJ2-7; tentatively, D is TRBD2 (7 bases). Trimming left V 1 base short and J 5 bases short, with 15 bases between. The CDR3 length is 15 residues. In germline, CDR1 is SGHTA, CDR2 FQGNSA. This chain's CDR3 is CASSLVGGGPNEQYF. CDR3 in DNA: TGTGCCAGCAGCTTAGTTGGGGGGGGGCCCAACGAGCAGTACTTC.

The V and J genes are TRBV7-3 and TRBJ2-1; no definite D call. V was shortened by 3 bases and J by 6 bases, with 12 bases between the two germline ends. The CDR3 extends over 14 amino acids. The germline gives CDR1 SGHTA, CDR2 FQGTGA. CDR3 amino acids: CASSFQGPGNEQFF. CDR3 bases: TGTGCCAGCAGCTTCCAAGGCCCAGGCAATGAGCAGTTCTTC. Based on the CDR3 plus reference TRBV7-3 and TRBJ2-1, the full variable domain is GAGVSQTPSNKVTEKGKYVELRCDPISGHTALYWYRQSLGQGPEFLIYFQGTGAADDSGLPNDRFFAVRPEGSVSTLKIQRTERGDSAVYLCASSFQGPGNEQFFGPGTRLTVL.

The rearrangement uses TRBV20-1 and TRBJ2-7; 7 positions match TRBD1. The CDR3 is 14 residues long. Unmatched junction bases numbered 4, after V lost 0 bases and J lost 2 bases. From germline, CDR1 is DFQATT and CDR2 SNEGSKA (reference sequence). The DNA of the CDR3 is TGCAGTGCTAGAGATCGCAGGGGGACCTACGAGCAGTACTTC. Translation gives CSARDRRGTYEQYF.

In its sample, this clonotype was seen a few times. This chain joins TRBV2 and TRBJ1-4, with no clear D. This CDR3 region has 14 residues. Trimming removed 3 bases at V and 6 bases at J, with 11 bases between. The germline gives CDR1 SNHLY, CDR2 FYNNEI. CDR3 in DNA: TGTGCCAGCAGTGAGGAGCCCCAGGATGAAAAACTGTTTTTT. This codes for CASSEEPQDEKLFF.

The chain has TRBV7-9 and TRBJ1-2, with no clear D. V lost 5 bases to trimming and J lost 2 bases, with 3 bases between them. The germline gives CDR1 SEHNR, CDR2 FQNEAQ (reference sequence). This CDR3 is built from 11 residues. This CDR3 is CASSANYGYTF. The DNA of the CDR3 is TGTGCCAGCAGCGCAAACTATGGCTACACCTTC.

The chain links TRBV7-8 to TRBJ2-3; D is unclear. There are 12 residues in the CDR3. Trimming removed 5 bases at V and 4 bases at J, with 7 bases between. Germline CDR1 and CDR2: SGHVS and FQNEAQ. CDR3 bases: TGTGCCAGCAGCCAACCCCCAGATACGCAGTATTTT. Encoded protein: CASSQPPDTQYF.